This paragraph covers one TCR beta chain sequence. Antigen: not known. The CDR3 totals 12 residues. Germline CDR1 and CDR2: SQVTM and ANQGSEA. Trimming took 5 bases from V and 5 from J; bases not matched to a gene: 1. Only in-frame clones appear in the TCRdb table, and some are missing; sequencing was by immunoSEQ multiplex PCR. This table holds 400,000 to 450,000 clones, about nine tenths found once. The data were obtained in a study of Ad26.COV2.S vaccination and SARS-CoV-2 variants. Broader study findings: Reported post-vaccination CD8+ and CD4+ T cell responses to spike showed substantial breadth.

Sample treatment: about 20 received Ad26.COV2.S at low or high dose, single or two shots; 5 received placebo; per-sample allocation not given. Material that was analyzed had been drawn on day 63 after the first vaccine or placebo injection. Vaccination used an Ad26 vector expressing Wuhan-strain SARS-CoV-2 spike. This chain links TRBV29-1 with TRBJ2-2, with 8 bases that match TRBD1. The origin of this receptor is a person aged 18-60 years who received the Ad26.COV2.S COVID-19 vaccine or a placebo. This specimen was peripheral blood, taken in a trial of Ad26.COV2.S vaccine versus placebo. CDR3 sequence reads: CSVQGATGELFF. The CDR3 DNA sequence: TGCAGCGTTCAGGGGGCGACCGGGGAGCTGTTTTTT.